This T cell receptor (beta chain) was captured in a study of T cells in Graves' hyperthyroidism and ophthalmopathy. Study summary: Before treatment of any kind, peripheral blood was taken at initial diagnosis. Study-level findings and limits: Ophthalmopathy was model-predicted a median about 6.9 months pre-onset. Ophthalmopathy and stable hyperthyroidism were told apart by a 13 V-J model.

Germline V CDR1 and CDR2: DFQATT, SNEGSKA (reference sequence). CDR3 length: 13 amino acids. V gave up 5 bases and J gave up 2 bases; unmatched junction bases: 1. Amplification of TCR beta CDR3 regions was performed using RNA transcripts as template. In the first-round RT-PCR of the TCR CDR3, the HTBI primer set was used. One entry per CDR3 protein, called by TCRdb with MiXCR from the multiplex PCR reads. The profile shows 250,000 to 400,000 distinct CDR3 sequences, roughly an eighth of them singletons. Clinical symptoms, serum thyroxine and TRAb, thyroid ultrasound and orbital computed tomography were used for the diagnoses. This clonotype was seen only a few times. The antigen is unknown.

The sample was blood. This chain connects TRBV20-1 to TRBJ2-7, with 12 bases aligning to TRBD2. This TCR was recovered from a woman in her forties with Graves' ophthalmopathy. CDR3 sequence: CSAWTSGAYEQYF. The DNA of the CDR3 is TGCAGTGCTTGGACTAGCGGGGCCTACGAGCAGTACTTC.